Each of the 17 T cell receptor beta chains below was sequenced from the same sample in a study of T-cell reconstitution after alpha-beta-depleted transplantation in children. Preparation of the TCRbeta library involved a method that used unique molecular identifiers. TCRdb reprocessed the PCR reads via MiXCR and lists one record per CDR3 protein. The repertoire holds more than 500,000 distinct CDR3 sequences, with roughly 11% as singletons. Sample: PBMCs, mostly from graft donor cells, taken 180 days after TCRalphabeta/CD19-depleted stem cell transplant. The receptors were sampled from a female patient aged 2-10 years who had a stem cell transplant for aplastic anemia, so the T cells may come from the graft donor.

The CDR3 bases are TGTGCCACCCGACATAGCTCTGGAAACACCATATATTTT. This codes for CATRHSSGNTIYF. The V call is TRBV12-3 or TRBV12-4, the J call TRBJ1-3; no definite D call. V lost 10 bases, J lost 0 bases, and 10 bases lay in between. The CDR3 is 13 residues long.

The chain uses TRBV12-3 or TRBV12-4 and TRBJ1-1; possible D gene TRBD1, 6 bases. This CDR3 comprises 15 residues. Trimming stripped 4 bases from V and 0 bases from J, with 12 bases between. Here the CDR3 DNA reads TGTGCCAGCAGTTCCCCTGACAGGTTGAACACTGAAGCTTTCTTT. It specifies CASSSPDRLNTEAFF.

This chain joins TRBV19 and TRBJ2-2; a possible D gene is TRBD1 (6 bases). V was cut by 3 bases and J by 9 bases, with 8 bases left in between. Germline V CDR1 and CDR2: LNHDA, SQIVND (reference sequence). There are 12 residues in the CDR3. Here the CDR3 reads CASSIWDRELFF. The CDR3 DNA follows: TGTGCCAGTAGTATTTGGGACAGGGAGCTGTTTTTT.

Ten or more counts support this clonotype. CDR3 nucleotides: TGCAGCGTTGACTCGGACAGCACCGGGGAGCTGTTTTTT. Its protein product is CSVDSDSTGELFF. V gene TRBV29-1 combines with J gene TRBJ2-2, with D maybe TRBD1 (6 bases). V lost 3 bases and J lost 4, with 9 bases in between. CDR3 length: 13 amino acids. The V gene's germline CDR1 is SQVTM and CDR2 ANQGSEA.

V gene TRBV9 combines with J gene TRBJ1-1; weak D call: TRBD1 (6 bases). The V and J ends lost 4 bases and 0 bases respectively, with 13 bases between them. The CDR3 consists of 15 residues. CDR1 SGDLS and CDR2 YYNGEE come from the germline V gene. CDR3 region: CASSTTGKMNTEAFF. CDR3 DNA sequence: TGTGCCAGCAGCACGACAGGAAAAATGAACACTGAAGCTTTCTTT.

This clonotype was seen repeatedly, ten times or more. This chain connects TRBV11-3 to TRBJ2-1; 10 nucleotides agree with TRBD1. V shed 8 bases and J 1 base; nucleotides not matched to a gene: 11. Germline CDR1 and CDR2: SGHNT and YENEEA. This CDR3 comprises 17 residues. CDR3 in DNA: TGTGCCAGCGGACAAAAGGACAGGGGGGGTTCCTACAATGAGCAGTTCTTC. It specifies CASGQKDRGGSYNEQFF.

This clonotype was seen repeatedly, ten times or more. V and J are TRBV12-3 or TRBV12-4 and TRBJ2-2, with TRBD1 as a possible D gene (5 bases). Trimming left V 3 bases short and J 7 bases short, with 9 bases between. The CDR3 has 13 amino acids. The CDR3 sequence is CASSFRQLGELFF. In DNA, the CDR3 is TGTGCCAGCAGTTTCCGACAGCTCGGGGAGCTGTTTTTT.

This chain's CDR3 is CASPQRAFF. CDR3 coding DNA: TGTGCCAGCCCGCAGAGGGCTTTCTTT. The chain recombines TRBV18 with TRBJ1-1; no clear D. The CDR3 is 9 amino acids. Germline loops: CDR1 KGHSH, CDR2 LQKENI. Trimming pared 8 bases from V and 11 bases from J, leaving 9 bases between.

In its sample, this clonotype was seen a few times. The genes are TRBV6-5 and TRBJ1-4, with 8 bases identical to TRBD1. The CDR3 length is 18 residues. Germline loops: CDR1 MNHEY, CDR2 SVGAGI. The V segment lost 1 base and the J segment 5 bases; nucleotides outside the gene matches: 12. As DNA, the CDR3 is TGTGCCAGCAGTTACTTTACTTTTTACAGGGGGGTAAATGAAAAACTGTTTTTT. This codes for CASSYFTFYRGVNEKLFF.

This clonotype was recorded a few times. V gene TRBV27 combines with J gene TRBJ2-1; 9 bases fit TRBD1. Germline CDR1 MNHEY, CDR2 SMNVEV (reference sequence). The CDR3 is made up of 13 amino acids. The V gene end was trimmed by 5 bases and the J gene end by 15 bases; junction bases not matched to a gene: 11. CDR3 coding DNA: TGTGCCAGCAGTCCCGGGACAGGGAAAATACGGTTCTTC. Protein: CASSPGTGKIRFF.

This clonotype was counted many times. The genes are TRBV24-1 and TRBJ2-3, with 7 nucleotides matching TRBD2. V lost 5 bases and J lost 6; bases outside the gene matches: 7. Germline CDR1 KGHDR, CDR2 SFDVKD. The CDR3 length is 14 residues. In DNA form, the CDR3 reads TGTGCCACCAGTGTCGGCGGGAGTACGGATACGCAGTATTTT. Translating gives CATSVGGSTDTQYF.

The gene calls are TRBV20-1 and TRBJ2-1, with TRBD2 identical over 9 bases. The ends lost 2 bases at V and 6 bases at J; junction bases unmatched: 8. Looked up from germline, CDR1 is DFQATT and CDR2 is SNEGSKA (reference sequence). This CDR3 region has 15 residues. The CDR3: CSARPPGGRGNEQFF. In DNA form, the CDR3 reads TGCAGTGCTAGACCGCCCGGCGGGAGGGGCAATGAGCAGTTCTTC.

On this clonotype itself: A much larger clone differs from this one at a single base, so this may be a read error. In this CDR3 the conserved last residue, phenylalanine or tryptophan, is missing, so a read error is likely. The rearrangement joins TRBV7-7 to TRBJ2-1, with D perhaps matching TRBD2 (6 bases). CDR3 size: 17 residues. Germline-derived CDR1 and CDR2 are SSHAT and FNYEAQ (reference sequence). Trimming took 2 bases from V and 5 from J, leaving 19 bases between them. In nucleotides, the CDR3 is TGTGCCAGCAGCTTACGAGTAGGTGGGAGGTCCCACAATGAGCAGTTCTTG. Translating it yields CASSLRVGGRSHNEQFL.

The chain uses TRBV12-3 or TRBV12-4 and TRBJ1-2, with unresolved D. Trimming took off 3 bases at V and 5 bases at J, with 10 bases between the two ends. This CDR3 spans 13 amino acids. The CDR3: CASSFNRLYGYTF. In DNA form, the CDR3 reads TGTGCCAGCAGTTTCAACAGACTTTATGGCTACACCTTC.

This chain joins TRBV7-2 and TRBJ1-5; D unresolved. V lost 3 bases to trimming and J lost 9 bases, with 15 bases between them. The CDR3 extends over 14 amino acids. CDR1 is SGHTA and CDR2 is FQGNSA in the germline V gene. The DNA for the CDR3 is TGTGCCAGCAGCTTCGACCCGCCCATGATGCCCCAGCATTTT. It is translated as CASSFDPPMMPQHF.

V usage is TRBV18 and J usage is TRBJ2-1, with D maybe TRBD2 (6 bases). The germline V gene has CDR1 KGHSH and CDR2 LQKENI. V lost 3 bases to trimming and J lost 7 bases, with 16 bases between them. CDR3 size: 15 residues. The CDR3 nucleotides read TGTGCCAGCTCACCCTCCAGGGAGGAGGAAAATGAGCAGTTCTTC. Its protein product is CASSPSREEENEQFF.

This clonotype was detected only a few times. The chain carries TRBV19 and TRBJ1-5; TRBD1 aligns across 7 bases. Per the germline V gene, CDR1 is LNHDA and CDR2 is SQIVND (reference sequence). The CDR3 runs 15 residues. V was pared by 6 bases and J by 0 bases, with 5 bases of the junction left unmatched. The CDR3 DNA follows: TGTGCCAGTAGGACAGGGCGATATAGCAATCAGCCCCAGCATTTT. This sequence encodes CASRTGRYSNQPQHF.